This TCR beta chain was found in a study of blood T cell repertoires in COVID-19 (dated by TCRdb to about 2020). About the investigation overall: The collaborator samples originated in the United States, Italy and Spain and spanned the acute and convalescent phases of COVID-19. Samples were obtained from the ongoing ImmuneRACE study (first 160 participants) and from some 1,300 subjects provided by 6 global collaborators. The sample metadata nearly always contained a de-identified subject ID, COVID-19 status, age in years and sex. A freely available public database, intended as a resource for researchers studying the immune response to SARS-CoV-2, is where the repertoires were released. The prospective study material was composed of cDNA or gDNA derived from T cells, B-cell-depleted T cells, or PBMCs. Subjects who had been exposed to COVID-19, were actively infected with it, or had recovered from it provided the deeply sampled blood TCRbeta repertoires that made up the dataset. Where available, HLA class I and class II types were obtained from metadata supplied by the sample provider rather than from assay-based typing.

The immunoSEQ Assay, a bias-controlled multiplex PCR, was used to amplify TCRbeta CDR3 regions from genomic DNA. The original methods were these. Within the assay, amplification of reference gene primers was used to estimate how many nucleated cells each sample contained. To quantify the absolute abundance of each unique TCRbeta CDR3 rearrangement, sequence reads were collapsed and filtered. For each sample, productive Simpson clonality was calculated as the square root of Simpson's diversity index over productive rearrangements. As stored in TCRdb, this immuneACCESS dataset retains in-frame rearrangements with V and J assigned. A fraction of the clones does not appear; measured against another copy, unresolved V genes explain less than half of the discrepancy, and the remainder lacks a known reason. The V and J calls and clone size come from that table; D and trimming were worked out from the DNA. This sample comprises about 50,000 clones, 90% of them detected only once. 5.5% to 8% of the sample lies in the top ten.

As for this clone: There is no known antigen for this receptor. No per-base quality is available; no much larger clone lies one base away.

The collaborating institutions used their own protocols to collect whole blood in K2EDTA tubes. For TCRbeta analysis, collaborator samples were shipped as frozen whole blood, as isolated PBMCs, or as DNA extracted from either sample type. General findings and caveats noted by the study authors: How much clinical and demographic metadata was included differed by source and by participant, and the metadata was provided uncurated.

Inclusive of the bounding cysteine and phenylalanine, the CDR3 is 15 residues long. The retained sequence is limited to the CDR3, 45 bases, with the frame set at the first base. The germline V gene yields SGDLS for CDR1 and YYNGEE for CDR2. The germline ends are 15 bases apart after V is trimmed by 3 bases and J by 3 bases. This receptor was obtained from a middle-aged man with acute or convalescent COVID-19. Material for sequencing was peripheral blood. The chain employs TRBV9 and TRBJ1-2; TRBD1 is perhaps the D gene, given 5 matching bases. The CDR3 here reads CASSEPQGEHYGYTF. The sequenced DNA is TGTGCCAGCAGCGAGCCTCAAGGGGAACACTATGGCTACACCTTC.